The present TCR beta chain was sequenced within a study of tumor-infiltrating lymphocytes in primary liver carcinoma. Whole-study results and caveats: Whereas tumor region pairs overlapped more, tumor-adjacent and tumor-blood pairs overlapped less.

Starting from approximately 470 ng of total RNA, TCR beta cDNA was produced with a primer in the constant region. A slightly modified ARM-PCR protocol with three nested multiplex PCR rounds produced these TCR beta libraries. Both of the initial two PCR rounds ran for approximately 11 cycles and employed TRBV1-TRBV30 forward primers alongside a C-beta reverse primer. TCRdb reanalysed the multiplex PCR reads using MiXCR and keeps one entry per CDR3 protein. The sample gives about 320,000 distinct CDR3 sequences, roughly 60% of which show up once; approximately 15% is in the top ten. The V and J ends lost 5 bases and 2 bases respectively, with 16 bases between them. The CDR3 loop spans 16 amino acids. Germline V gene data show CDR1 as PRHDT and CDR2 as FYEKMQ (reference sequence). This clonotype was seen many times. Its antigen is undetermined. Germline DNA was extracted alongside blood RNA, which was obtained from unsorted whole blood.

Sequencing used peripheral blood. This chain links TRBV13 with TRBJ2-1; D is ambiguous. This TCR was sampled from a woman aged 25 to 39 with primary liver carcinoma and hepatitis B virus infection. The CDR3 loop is CASSRRQAKAYNEQFF. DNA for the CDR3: TGTGCCAGCAGCCGACGCCAAGCGAAGGCCTACAATGAGCAGTTCTTC.